Each of the 12 T cell receptor beta chains below was sequenced from the same sample in a study of cytomegalovirus exposure and HLA in healthy donors. Clones were sequenced by immunoSEQ multiplex PCR, and TCRdb holds only the in-frame ones, with some missing. Here the sample spans about 360,000 clones, 70% to 90% being singletons. The source material was PBMCs. The receptor set was obtained from a woman between 18 and 29 years old in good health and CMV-seronegative.

The V and J genes are TRBV2 and TRBJ2-3, with a weak D call TRBD1 (6 bases). The CDR3 runs to 14 residues. V was pared by 3 bases and J by 6 bases, with 13 bases between. CDR1 is SNHLY and CDR2 is FYNNEI in the germline V gene. The CDR3 DNA is TGTGCCAGCAGTGATTCAGGGGTTTGGGATACGCAGTATTTT. It yields the protein CASSDSGVWDTQYF.

This sequence joins TRBV27 and TRBJ2-7, with 14 bases identical to TRBD2. Per germline, CDR1 MNHEY and CDR2 SMNVEV (reference sequence). V was pared by 5 bases and J by 6 bases, with 3 bases of the junction left unmatched. This CDR3 is 14 amino acids long. This CDR3 reads CASSVGLAGGEQYF. CDR3 DNA sequence: TGTGCCAGCAGTGTTGGACTAGCGGGAGGCGAGCAGTACTTC.

The chain joins TRBV30 to TRBJ1-6; 7 bases agree with TRBD1. Germline V gene sequence: CDR1 GTSNPN, CDR2 SVGIG (reference sequence). V lost 4 bases and J lost 9; bases outside the gene matches: 12. CDR3 length equals 15 residues. For the CDR3, the DNA is TGTGCCTGGAACCTCCCGGAGACAGGGTCTTCACCCCTCCACTTT. Amino acids: CAWNLPETGSSPLHF.

This sequence joins TRBV6-5 and TRBJ1-1, with 7 bases aligning to TRBD1. V trimming: 0 bases; J trimming: 1 base; junction bases outside the gene matches: 2. The CDR3 has 15 residues. Germline assignment: CDR1 MNHEY and CDR2 SVGAGI. The CDR3 DNA is TGTGCCAGCAGTTACTCGGACAGGCAGAACACTGAAGCTTTCTTT. Residues: CASSYSDRQNTEAFF.

The chain carries TRBV28 and TRBJ2-2; the D gene is possibly TRBD2 (6 bases). CDR1 is MDHEN, CDR2 SYDVKM, per germline. The ends were cut back, 5 bases at V and 8 bases at J, with 15 bases in the middle. CDR3 length equals 14 residues. The CDR3: CASSPTWGRGELFF. The CDR3, as DNA: TGTGCCAGCAGTCCCACCTGGGGGAGGGGGGAGCTGTTTTTT.

This chain joins TRBV28 and TRBJ2-5; the D gene is possibly TRBD2 (6 bases). Germline V lookup: CDR1 MDHEN, CDR2 SYDVKM. Trimming cost V 4 bases and J 2 bases, with 14 bases left between them. This CDR3 comprises 15 residues. The CDR3 sequence is CASSSSAGLQETQYF. In DNA form, the CDR3 reads TGTGCCAGCAGTTCGTCGGCGGGGTTACAAGAGACCCAGTACTTC.

This clone was recorded a few times. This chain joins TRBV20-1 and TRBJ1-1; D is unclear. This CDR3 is 11 amino acids long. Between the trimmed V and J ends, which lost 5 bases and 3 bases, there was a span of 7 bases. Germline values: CDR1 DFQATT, CDR2 SNEGSKA (reference sequence). The CDR3 nucleotides read TGCAGTGCTGGTCGGGACACTGAAGCTTTCTTT. As protein: CSAGRDTEAFF.

The DNA for the CDR3 is TGCGCCAGCAGCTTGGGGACAGGGGGCGGCTACAATGAGCAGTTCTTC. As protein: CASSLGTGGGYNEQFF. This chain uses TRBV5-1 with TRBJ2-1; 11 bases are shared with TRBD1. This CDR3 has 16 amino acids. Trimming removed 0 bases from V and 3 bases from J; junction bases left unmatched: 2. The germline gives CDR1 SGHRS, CDR2 YFSETQ.

The count of this clone is one. The V call is TRBV2, the J call TRBJ2-4; D is possibly TRBD2 (6 bases). V was pared by 3 bases and J by 15 bases, with 12 bases between. The CDR3 sequence is 11 residues long. Per germline, CDR1 SNHLY and CDR2 FYNNEI. The CDR3 protein is CASSDSGDWYF. CDR3 bases: TGTGCCAGCAGTGATTCGGGGGACTGGTACTTC.

J is TRBJ2-7 and V is TRBV6-5, with 11 bases matching TRBD2. The CDR3 extends over 15 amino acids. V shed 6 bases and J 0 bases; nucleotides not matched to a gene: 4. The germline gives CDR1 MNHEY, CDR2 SVGAGI. The CDR3 coding sequence is TGTGCCAGCAGCCCAGGGACTAGCGGCTCCTACGAGCAGTACTTC. Protein: CASSPGTSGSYEQYF.

The rearrangement links TRBV11-2 to TRBJ2-5; 8 bases agree with TRBD2. Germline V lookup: CDR1 SGHAT, CDR2 FQNNGV. The CDR3 is made up of 14 amino acids. Germline trimming cut 4 bases from V and 5 bases from J; bases unmatched to any gene: 6. This CDR3 is CASSYHSGVETQYF. CDR3 in DNA: TGTGCCAGCAGCTATCATAGCGGGGTGGAGACCCAGTACTTC.

This chain joins TRBV6-5 and TRBJ2-3; D remains unclear. With 2 bases removed from V and 1 base from J, the gap between germline ends came to 7 bases. Germline values: CDR1 MNHEY, CDR2 SVGAGI. This CDR3 comprises 14 residues. Written as DNA, the CDR3 is TGTGCCAGCAGTTACGGTGAGGGCACAGATACGCAGTATTTT. Its translation: CASSYGEGTDTQYF.